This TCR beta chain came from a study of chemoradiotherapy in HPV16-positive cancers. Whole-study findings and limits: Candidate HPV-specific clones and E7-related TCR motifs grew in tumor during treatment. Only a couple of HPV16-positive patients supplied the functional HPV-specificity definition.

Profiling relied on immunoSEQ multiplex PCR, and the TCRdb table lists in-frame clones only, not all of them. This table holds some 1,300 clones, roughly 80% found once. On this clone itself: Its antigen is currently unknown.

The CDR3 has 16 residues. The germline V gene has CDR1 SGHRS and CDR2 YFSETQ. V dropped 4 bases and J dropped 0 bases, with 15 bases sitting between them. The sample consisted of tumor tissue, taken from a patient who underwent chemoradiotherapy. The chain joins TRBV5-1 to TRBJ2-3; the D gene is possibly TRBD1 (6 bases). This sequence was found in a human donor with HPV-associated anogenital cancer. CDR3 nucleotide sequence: TGCGCCAGCAGCCGGCCCAGGGGACGGAGCACAGATACGCAGTATTTT. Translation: CASSRPRGRSTDTQYF. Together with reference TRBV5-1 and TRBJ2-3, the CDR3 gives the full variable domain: KAGVTQTPRYLIKTRGQQVTLSCSPISGHRSVSWYQQTPGQGLQFLFEYFSETQRNKGNFPGRFSGRQFSNSRSEMNVSTLELGDSALYLCASSRPRGRSTDTQYFGPGTRLTVL.